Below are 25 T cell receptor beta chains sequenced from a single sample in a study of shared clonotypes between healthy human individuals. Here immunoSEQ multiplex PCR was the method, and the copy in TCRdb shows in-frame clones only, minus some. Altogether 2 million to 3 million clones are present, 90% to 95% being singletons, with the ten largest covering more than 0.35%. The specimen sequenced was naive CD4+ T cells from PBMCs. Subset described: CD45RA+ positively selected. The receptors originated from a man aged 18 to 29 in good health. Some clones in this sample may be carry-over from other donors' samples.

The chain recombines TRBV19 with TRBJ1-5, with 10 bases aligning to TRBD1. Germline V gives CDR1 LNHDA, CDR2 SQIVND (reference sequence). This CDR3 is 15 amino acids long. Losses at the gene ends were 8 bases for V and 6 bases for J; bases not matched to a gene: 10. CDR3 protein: CASHATGTGVQPQHF. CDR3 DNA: TGTGCCAGTCACGCAACCGGGACAGGGGTTCAGCCCCAGCATTTT.

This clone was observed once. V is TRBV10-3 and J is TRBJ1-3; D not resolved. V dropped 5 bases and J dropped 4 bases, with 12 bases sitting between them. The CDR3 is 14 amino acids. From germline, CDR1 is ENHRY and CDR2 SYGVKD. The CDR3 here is CAISSGRYGNTIYF. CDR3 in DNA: TGTGCCATCAGTTCTGGCAGGTACGGAAACACCATATATTTT.

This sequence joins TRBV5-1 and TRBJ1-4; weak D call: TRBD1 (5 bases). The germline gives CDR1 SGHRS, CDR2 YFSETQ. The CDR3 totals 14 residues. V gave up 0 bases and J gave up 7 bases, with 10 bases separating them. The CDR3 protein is CASSLDSGGEKLFF. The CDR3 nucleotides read TGCGCCAGCAGCTTGGATTCCGGGGGTGAAAAACTGTTTTTT.

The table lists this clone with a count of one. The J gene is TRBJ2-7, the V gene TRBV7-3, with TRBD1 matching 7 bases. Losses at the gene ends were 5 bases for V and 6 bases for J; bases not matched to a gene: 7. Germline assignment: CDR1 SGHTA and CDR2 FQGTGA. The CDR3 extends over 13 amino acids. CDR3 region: CASSIRQGGEQYF. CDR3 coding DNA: TGTGCCAGCAGCATACGACAGGGTGGCGAGCAGTACTTC.

This CDR3 is CASSLWGGENTEAFF. The DNA for the CDR3 is TGTGCCAGCTCACTGTGGGGGGGCGAGAACACTGAAGCTTTCTTT. The chain combines TRBV18 with TRBJ1-1, with D possibly TRBD1 on 6 matching bases. Looked up from germline, CDR1 is KGHSH and CDR2 is LQKENI. The CDR3 is made up of 15 amino acids. With 4 bases removed from V and 1 base from J, the gap between germline ends came to 13 bases.

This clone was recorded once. Written as DNA, the CDR3 is TGCGCCAGCAGCTCGGACAGGTTGGGTTACAATGAGCAGTTCTTC. It translates to CASSSDRLGYNEQFF. The V and J genes are TRBV5-1 and TRBJ2-1, with TRBD1 identical over 7 bases. From germline, CDR1 is SGHRS and CDR2 YFSETQ. V shed 3 bases and J 4 bases; nucleotides not matched to a gene: 7. The CDR3 runs to 15 residues.

CDR3 region: CASSLVSSGSFSLEQYF. CDR3 nucleotides: TGTGCCAGCAGCTTGGTTTCTAGCGGGAGTTTCTCCCTCGAGCAGTACTTC. The chain employs TRBV5-5 and TRBJ2-7, with TRBD2 matching 10 bases. Germline-derived CDR1 and CDR2 are SGHKS and YYEKEE (reference sequence). The CDR3 runs to 17 residues. Germline trimming cut 0 bases from V and 6 bases from J; bases unmatched to any gene: 12.

This CDR3 is CASSLPTRTSGAATDTQYF. DNA for the CDR3: TGTGCCAGCAGCTTACCCACCAGGACTAGCGGGGCTGCCACAGATACGCAGTATTTT. The rearrangement links TRBV7-8 to TRBJ2-3; TRBD2 matches at 12 bases. Germline CDR1 is SGHVS and CDR2 is FQNEAQ. The ends lost 2 bases at V and 2 bases at J; junction bases unmatched: 11. This CDR3 has 19 residues.

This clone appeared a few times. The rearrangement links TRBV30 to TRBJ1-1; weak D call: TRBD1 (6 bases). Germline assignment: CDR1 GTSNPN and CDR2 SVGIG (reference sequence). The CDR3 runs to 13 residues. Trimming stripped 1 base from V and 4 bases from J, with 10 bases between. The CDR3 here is CAWSGQVTTEAFF. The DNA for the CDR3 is TGTGCCTGGAGTGGACAGGTAACCACTGAAGCTTTCTTT.

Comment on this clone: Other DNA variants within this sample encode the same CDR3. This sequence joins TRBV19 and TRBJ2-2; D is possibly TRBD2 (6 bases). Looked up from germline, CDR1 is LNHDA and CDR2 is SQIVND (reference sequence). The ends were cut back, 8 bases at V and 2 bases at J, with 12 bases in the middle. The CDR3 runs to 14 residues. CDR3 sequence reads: CASRSGTNTGELFF. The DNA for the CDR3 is TGTGCCAGTCGATCCGGGACTAACACCGGGGAGCTGTTTTTT.

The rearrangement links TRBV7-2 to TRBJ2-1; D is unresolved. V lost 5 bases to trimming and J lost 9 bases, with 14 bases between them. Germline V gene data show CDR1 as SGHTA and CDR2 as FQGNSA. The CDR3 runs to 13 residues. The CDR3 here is CASSQVQPGEQFF. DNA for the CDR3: TGTGCCAGCAGCCAGGTCCAGCCTGGTGAGCAGTTCTTC.

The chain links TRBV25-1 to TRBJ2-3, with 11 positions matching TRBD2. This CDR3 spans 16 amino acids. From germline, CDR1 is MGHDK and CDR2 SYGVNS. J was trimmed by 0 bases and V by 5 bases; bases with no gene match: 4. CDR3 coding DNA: TGTGCCAGCAGTCCACGACTAGCGGGGAGCACAGATACGCAGTATTTT. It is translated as CASSPRLAGSTDTQYF.

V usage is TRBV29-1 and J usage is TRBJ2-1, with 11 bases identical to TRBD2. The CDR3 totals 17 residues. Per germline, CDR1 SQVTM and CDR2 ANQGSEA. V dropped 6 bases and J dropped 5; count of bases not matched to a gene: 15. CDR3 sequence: CSVGLAERGRQNNEQFF. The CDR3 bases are TGCAGCGTGGGACTAGCGGAGAGAGGGAGACAAAACAATGAGCAGTTCTTC.

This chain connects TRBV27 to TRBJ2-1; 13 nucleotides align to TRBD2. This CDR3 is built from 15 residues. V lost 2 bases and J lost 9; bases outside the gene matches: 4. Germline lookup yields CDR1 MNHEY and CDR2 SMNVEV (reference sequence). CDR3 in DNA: TGTGCCAGCAGTTTAGACGGACTAGCGGGAGTTGAGCAGTTCTTC. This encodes CASSLDGLAGVEQFF.

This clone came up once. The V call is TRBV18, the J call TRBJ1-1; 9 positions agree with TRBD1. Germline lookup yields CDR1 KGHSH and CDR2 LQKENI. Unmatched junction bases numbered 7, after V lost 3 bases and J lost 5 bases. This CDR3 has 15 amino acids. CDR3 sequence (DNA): TGTGCCAGCTCACCGAATACAGGGGGCGCGACTGAAGCTTTCTTT. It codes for CASSPNTGGATEAFF. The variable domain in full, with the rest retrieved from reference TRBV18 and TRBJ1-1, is NAGVMQNPRHLVRRRGQEARLRCSPMKGHSHVYWYRQLPEEGLKFMVYLQKENIIDESGMPKERFSAEFPKEGPSILRIQQVVRGDSAAYFCASSPNTGGATEAFFGQGTRLTVV.

CDR3: CASSLAPASNEKLFF. The CDR3 coding sequence is TGTGCCAGCAGCTTAGCTCCAGCCTCTAATGAAAAACTGTTTTTT. J is TRBJ1-4 and V is TRBV7-9; D is unresolved. The germline V gene has CDR1 SEHNR and CDR2 FQNEAQ (reference sequence). The germline V and J ends were trimmed by 0 bases and 3 bases, with 8 bases remaining between them. The CDR3 consists of 15 residues.

Here the CDR3 DNA reads TGTGCCAGCAGCTTAGACCCGAGGCGGTCCTACAATGAGCAGTTCTTC. Translated: CASSLDPRRSYNEQFF. This chain connects TRBV11-2 to TRBJ2-1; D is unresolved. Germline CDR1 is SGHAT and CDR2 is FQNNGV. The CDR3 sequence is 16 residues long. V was trimmed by 0 bases and J by 1 base, leaving 10 bases between them.

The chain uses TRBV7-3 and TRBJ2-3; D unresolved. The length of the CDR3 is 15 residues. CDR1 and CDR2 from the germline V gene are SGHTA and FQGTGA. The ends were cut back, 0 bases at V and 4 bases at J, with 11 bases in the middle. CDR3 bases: TGTGCCAGCAGCTTAACGTTCTCAGGCCCAGATACGCAGTATTTT. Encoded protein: CASSLTFSGPDTQYF.

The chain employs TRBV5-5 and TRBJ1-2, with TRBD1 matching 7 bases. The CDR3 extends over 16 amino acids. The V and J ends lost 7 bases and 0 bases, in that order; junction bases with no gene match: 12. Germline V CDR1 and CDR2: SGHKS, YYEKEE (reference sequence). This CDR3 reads CASHLSTGSANYGYTF. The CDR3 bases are TGTGCCAGCCACTTGTCGACAGGGTCGGCTAACTATGGCTACACCTTC.

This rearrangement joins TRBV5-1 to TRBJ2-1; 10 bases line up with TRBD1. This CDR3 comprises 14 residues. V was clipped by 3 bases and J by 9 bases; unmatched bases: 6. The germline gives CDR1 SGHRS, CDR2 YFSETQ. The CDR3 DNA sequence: TGCGCCAGCAGCTGGAAGACAGGGGGCTTTGAGCAGTTCTTC. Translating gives CASSWKTGGFEQFF.

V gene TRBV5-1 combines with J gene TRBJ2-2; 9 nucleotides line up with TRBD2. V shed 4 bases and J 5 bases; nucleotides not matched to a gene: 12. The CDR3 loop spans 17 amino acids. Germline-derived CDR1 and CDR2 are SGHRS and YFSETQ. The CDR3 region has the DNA TGCGCCAGCAGCGGTTACTCTAGCGGGATGAGAACCGGGGAGCTGTTTTTT. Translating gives CASSGYSSGMRTGELFF.

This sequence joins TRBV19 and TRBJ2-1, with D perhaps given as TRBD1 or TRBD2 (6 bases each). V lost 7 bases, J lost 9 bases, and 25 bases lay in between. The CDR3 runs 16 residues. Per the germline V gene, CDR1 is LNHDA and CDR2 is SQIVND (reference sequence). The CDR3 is CASIQGPGVVGGEQFF. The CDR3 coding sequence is TGTGCCAGTATCCAGGGGCCGGGAGTGGTAGGCGGTGAGCAGTTCTTC.

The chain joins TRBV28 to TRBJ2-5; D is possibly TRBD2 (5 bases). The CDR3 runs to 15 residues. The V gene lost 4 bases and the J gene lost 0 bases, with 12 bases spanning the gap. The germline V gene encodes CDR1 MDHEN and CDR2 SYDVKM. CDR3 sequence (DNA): TGTGCCAGCAGTTCGGGAAGAAAGTACCAAGAGACCCAGTACTTC. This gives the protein CASSSGRKYQETQYF.

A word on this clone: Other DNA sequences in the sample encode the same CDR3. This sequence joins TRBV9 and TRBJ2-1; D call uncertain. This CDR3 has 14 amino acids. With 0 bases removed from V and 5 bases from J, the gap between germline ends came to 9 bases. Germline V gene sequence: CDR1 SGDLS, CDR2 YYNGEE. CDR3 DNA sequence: TGTGCCAGCAGCGTAGTGGGCCTGAACAATGAGCAGTTCTTC. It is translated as CASSVVGLNNEQFF.

DNA for the CDR3: TGTGCCAGCAGGACTAGCGGGAGGGCCCCTTACAACGAGCAGTACTTC. It is translated as CASRTSGRAPYNEQYF. The chain carries TRBV28 and TRBJ2-7, with TRBD2 matching 14 bases. The CDR3 totals 16 residues. The junction had 9 bases not matched to a gene; V was cut back by 6 bases and J by 5 bases. In germline, CDR1 is MDHEN, CDR2 SYDVKM.